This entry lists 17 T cell receptor beta chains sequenced from one sample in a study of tumor-infiltrating lymphocytes in oesophageal squamous cell carcinoma. TCRdb fed the PCR reads into MiXCR, producing one record per CDR3 protein. The sample lists some 6,700 distinct CDR3 sequences; 13% to 15% were seen once. The sample taken for sequencing was esophageal tumor tissue. Every receptor here comes from a male donor with esophageal squamous cell carcinoma.

The rearrangement links TRBV19 to TRBJ1-2; D gene unclear. Germline V lookup: CDR1 LNHDA, CDR2 SQIVND (reference sequence). The CDR3 sequence is 13 residues long. The V and J ends lost 3 bases and 8 bases respectively, with 13 bases between them. For the CDR3, the DNA is TGTGCCAGTAGTATCGACCTCGGGTCGGGCTACACCTTC. This gives the protein CASSIDLGSGYTF.

This clonotype was counted many times. The DNA is left out, because the CDR3 cannot be placed on it with certainty; the CDR3 is given as TCRdb lists it. This CDR3 reads CASSEKGCPWLHLRF. The rearrangement links TRBV6-1 to TRBJ2-6; the table's D call, TRBD1, was not checked against the DNA. Germline values: CDR1 MNHNS, CDR2 SASEGT. 15 amino acids form the CDR3, both terminal residues included.

This clonotype was detected ten times or more. CDR3 DNA sequence: TGCGCCAGCAGCCAAACGAAGACCCAATGGGTTAATACGCAGTATTTT. Its protein is CASSQTKTQWVNTQYF. V is TRBV4-3 and J is TRBJ2-3; D ambiguous. The germline CDR1 and CDR2 sequences are LGHNA and YSLEER. V lost 2 bases, J lost 7 bases, and 19 bases lay in between. The CDR3 extends over 16 amino acids.

This clonotype was picked up a small number of times. This sequence joins TRBV19 and TRBJ1-2; 10 bases match TRBD1. The CDR3 loop spans 13 amino acids. Germline CDR1 and CDR2: LNHDA and SQIVND (reference sequence). The V gene end was trimmed by 6 bases and the J gene end by 8 bases; junction bases not matched to a gene: 6. The CDR3 loop is CASRGTGVEGYTF. The CDR3, as DNA: TGTGCCAGTAGAGGGACAGGGGTAGAGGGCTACACCTTC. Combining the CDR3 with reference TRBV19 and TRBJ1-2 gives the whole variable domain DGGITQSPKYLFRKEGQNVTLSCEQNLNHDAMYWYRQDPGQGLRLIYYSQIVNDFQKGDIAEGYSVSREKKESFPLTVTSAQKNPTAFYLCASRGTGVEGYTFGSGTRLTVV.

This clonotype was seen ten or more times. The chain employs TRBV11-1 and TRBJ2-1; no clear D gene. The CDR3 extends over 12 amino acids. The germline gives CDR1 SGHAT, CDR2 FQDESV (reference sequence). V was shortened by 8 bases and J by 3 bases, with 8 bases between the two germline ends. The CDR3 sequence is CASGPNYNEQFF. As DNA, the CDR3 is TGTGCCAGCGGGCCTAACTACAATGAGCAGTTCTTC.

The chain is built from TRBV2 and TRBJ1-5; D possibly corresponds to TRBD1 (6 bases). This CDR3 region has 15 residues. Deletions cut 6 bases from V and 1 base from J, with 13 bases between. Looked up from germline, CDR1 is SNHLY and CDR2 is FYNNEI. CDR3 bases: TGTGCCAGCAGGGATACCCAGGGGAGCAATCAGCCCCAGCATTTT. This sequence encodes CASRDTQGSNQPQHF.

A word on this clonotype: Just one base apart from a much larger clone, this may be a read error. The chain employs TRBV27 and TRBJ2-7; possibly TRBD2 for D (5 bases). The CDR3 length is 13 residues. Germline CDR1 and CDR2: MNHEY and SMNVEV (reference sequence). Deletions cut 7 bases from V and 3 bases from J, with 13 bases between. The CDR3 sequence: CASNGMGCYEQYF. Written as DNA, the CDR3 is TGTGCCAGCAACGGGATGGGGTGCTACGAGCAGTACTTC.

This clonotype is large (0.1 to 1%) in the sample. The rearrangement joins TRBV7-2 to TRBJ2-1; D unresolved. V lost 1 base, J lost 4 bases, and 11 bases lay in between. Germline-derived CDR1 and CDR2 are SGHTA and FQGNSA. The CDR3 sequence is 15 residues long. This CDR3 is CASSLGPPSYNEQFF. CDR3 bases: TGTGCCAGCAGCTTAGGACCGCCGAGTTACAATGAGCAGTTCTTC.

This clonotype was recorded at least ten times. The chain couples TRBV6-1 to TRBJ2-5; D uncertain. CDR1 is MNHNS and CDR2 is SASEGT in the germline V gene. The CDR3 has 12 amino acids. The V and J ends lost 5 bases and 1 base respectively, with 5 bases between them. The CDR3 nucleotides read TGTGCCAGCAGTAACAGCCAAGAGACCCAGTACTTC. Translation: CASSNSQETQYF.

This clonotype was recorded a few times. The gene calls are TRBV9 and TRBJ2-3, with D perhaps TRBD2 (7 bases). This CDR3 has 16 residues. Germline assignment: CDR1 SGDLS and CDR2 YYNGEE. V lost 3 bases and J lost 3, with 17 bases in between. The CDR3 region is CASSAYRGALTDTQYF. The DNA of the CDR3 is TGTGCCAGCAGCGCATACCGGGGGGCGTTGACAGATACGCAGTATTTT.

As concerns this clonotype: Since no conserved phenylalanine or tryptophan closes the CDR3, a read error is the likely cause. It is unclear where the CDR3 begins or ends on the DNA, so no DNA is shown, and the CDR3 is as TCRdb lists it. The rearrangement joins TRBV6-2 or TRBV6-3 to TRBJ2-5; the table names TRBD1, a call not compared with the DNA. The CDR3 length is 14 residues, termini included. Per the germline V gene, CDR1 is MNHEY and CDR2 is SVGEGT. This chain's CDR3 is CASRQGNYGYTFGS.

This clonotype was seen ten or more times. This sequence joins TRBV28 and TRBJ1-2, with no clear D. Germline CDR1 MDHEN, CDR2 SYDVKM. The CDR3 sequence is 15 residues long. V lost 3 bases and J lost 3, with 14 bases in between. The DNA of the CDR3 is TGTGCCAGCAGTTTGGGTCAGATAACCGACTATGGCTACACCTTC. Protein: CASSLGQITDYGYTF.

Sample share makes this clonotype medium-sized. The chain couples TRBV6-1 to TRBJ2-5, with unresolved D. The CDR3 has 13 amino acids. Germline V gene data show CDR1 as MNHNS and CDR2 as SASEGT. V was trimmed by 7 bases and J by 2 bases, leaving 11 bases between them. For the CDR3, the DNA is TGTGCCAGCACGTTGCGCCCACAAGAGACCCAGTACTTC. As protein: CASTLRPQETQYF.

This chain connects TRBV5-6 to TRBJ1-1, with D tentatively TRBD1 (6 bases). V lost 3 bases, J lost 5 bases, and 17 bases lay in between. The CDR3 runs to 15 residues. The germline CDR1 and CDR2 sequences are SGHDT and YYEEEE. CDR3 sequence reads: CASSYGTGLGTEAFF. The CDR3 DNA reads TGTGCCAGCAGCTACGGAACAGGGCTCGGTACTGAAGCTTTCTTT.

This clonotype was counted only a few times. The rearrangement uses TRBV19 and TRBJ2-2; D gene unclear. The germline CDR1 and CDR2 sequences are LNHDA and SQIVND (reference sequence). The CDR3 has 16 amino acids. V shed 6 bases and J shed 1 base, with 15 bases lying between them. The DNA for the CDR3 is TGTGCCAGTAGGGCCCGGTCACAGCAGAACACCGGGGAGCTGTTTTTT. Amino acid sequence: CASRARSQQNTGELFF.

This clonotype is labeled medium-sized. A read error may explain this, as a much larger clone is one base away. The V and J genes are TRBV7-2 and TRBJ2-7; D could derive from TRBD1 or TRBD2 (6 bases each). Trimming shortened V by 2 bases and J by 7 bases, and 12 bases separated the two germline ends. The CDR3 totals 13 residues. Germline values: CDR1 SGHTA, CDR2 FQGNSA. This CDR3 is CASSLKGGHEQYF. The DNA for the CDR3 is TGTGCCAGCAGCTTAAAGGGGGGCCATGAGCAGTACTTC.

This clonotype was seen ten or more times. Lacking the conserved final phenylalanine or tryptophan, this CDR3 likely reflects a read error. The DNA is omitted, as the CDR3 cannot be located on it reliably, and the CDR3 follows TCRdb's listing. The chain recombines TRBV7-2 with TRBJ2-7. Germline V gene sequence: CDR1 SGHTA, CDR2 FQGNSA. The CDR3 length is 16 residues, termini included. CDR3 loop: CASRLQLANYGYTFGS.